The 3 T cell receptor beta chains below all came from one sample that was sequenced in a study of blood T cell repertoires in COVID-19. The repertoire was sequenced with immunoSEQ multiplex PCR; TCRdb's copy has only in-frame clones and lacks some. The repertoire includes a few hundred thousand clones, roughly 91% of them detected once, and over 1.5% sits in the top ten. Material for sequencing was peripheral blood. Receptors were obtained from a woman aged 25 to 45 with COVID-19, enrolled during active disease.

The rearrangement links TRBV12-3 or TRBV12-4 to TRBJ2-7; weak D call: TRBD2 (5 bases). CDR3 length equals 12 residues. Trimming left V 5 bases short and J 6 bases short, with 11 bases between. For the CDR3, the DNA is TGTGCCAGCAGTCCACGCCGGGGCGAGCAGTACTTC. Its protein is CASSPRRGEQYF.

The chain carries TRBV6-6 and TRBJ1-3; 11 bases are shared with TRBD1. The germline gives CDR1 MNHNY, CDR2 SVGAGI (reference sequence). The CDR3 length is 13 residues. With 8 bases clipped from V and 5 bases from J, the junction kept 2 bases outside the gene matches. The CDR3 spells CASQDRGRNTIYF. The DNA of the CDR3 is TGTGCCAGCCAGGACAGGGGGCGAAACACCATATATTTT.

V gene TRBV6-5 combines with J gene TRBJ2-2; 10 bases fit TRBD1. The V gene's germline CDR1 is MNHEY and CDR2 SVGAGI. The junction had 8 bases not matched to a gene; V was cut back by 6 bases and J by 7 bases. The CDR3 contains 15 residues. Written as DNA, the CDR3 is TGTGCCAGCAGCCGCGACAGGGGGCGCTTCGGGGAGCTGTTTTTT. It translates to CASSRDRGRFGELFF.